This T cell receptor (beta chain) was retrieved from a study of T cell repertoires in cytomegalovirus infection. Study summary: HLA-B-restricted CMV epitopes that are well studied were used alongside recently identified HLA-C-restricted ones. It can be stated that public TCR beta signatures indicated CMV infection as well as a matching HLA type. Study-level findings and limits: Cumulative frequency of public TCR beta families picked out carriers of CMV plus the relevant HLA. Across the ex vivo response, the dominant clonotypes were HLA-C-restricted CMV-specific TCR beta clonotypes.

V dropped 2 bases and J dropped 6; count of bases not matched to a gene: 3. This CDR3 spans 15 amino acids. The germline V gene encodes CDR1 SGHVS and CDR2 FQNEAQ. This clonotype was picked up a small number of times. Its antigen is unidentified. TCRdb re-derived calls from the reads in MiXCR, one entry per CDR3 protein. Among some 920,000 distinct CDR3 sequences listed, 31% were seen once. This clonotype was sampled from a human donor in good health (CMV status not recorded). Some clones in this sample may be carry-over from other donors' samples. The rearrangement uses TRBV7-8 and TRBJ1-6; 8 positions match TRBD1. Sequencing used cultured CD8+ T cells from PBMCs, obtained from culture after CMV antigen stimulation. The chain's CDR3 is CASSLQGASNSPLHF. CDR3 sequence (DNA): TGTGCCAGCAGCTTACAGGGGGCTAGTAATTCACCCCTCCACTTT.